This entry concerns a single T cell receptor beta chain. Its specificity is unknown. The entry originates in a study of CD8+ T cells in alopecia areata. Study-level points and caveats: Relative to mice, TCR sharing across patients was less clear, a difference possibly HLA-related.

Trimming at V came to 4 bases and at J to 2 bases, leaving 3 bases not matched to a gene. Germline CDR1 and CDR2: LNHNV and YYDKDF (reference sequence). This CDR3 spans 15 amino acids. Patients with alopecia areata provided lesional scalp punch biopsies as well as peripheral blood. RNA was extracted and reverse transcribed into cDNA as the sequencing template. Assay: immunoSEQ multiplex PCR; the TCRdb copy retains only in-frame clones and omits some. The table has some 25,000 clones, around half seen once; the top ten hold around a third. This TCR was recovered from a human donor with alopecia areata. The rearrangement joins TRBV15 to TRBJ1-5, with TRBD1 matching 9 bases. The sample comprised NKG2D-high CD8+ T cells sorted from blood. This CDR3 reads CATSTRTGGNQPQHF. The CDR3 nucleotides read TGTGCCACCAGCACCAGGACAGGGGGCAATCAGCCCCAGCATTTT. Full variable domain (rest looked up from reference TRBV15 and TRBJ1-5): DAMVIQNPRYQVTQFGKPVTLSCSQTLNHNVMYWYQQKSSQAPKLLFHYYDKDFNNEADTPDNFQSRRPNTSFCFLDIRSPGLGDTAMYLCATSTRTGGNQPQHFGDGTRLSIL.